Presented here are 10 T cell receptor beta chains from one specimen sequenced in a study of shared clonotypes between healthy human individuals. Repertoires were generated with immunoSEQ multiplex PCR, while TCRdb's copy carries only in-frame clones and drops some. The sample contains about a million clones, roughly 77% of which appear only once. Sample: memory CD4+ T cells from PBMCs. Specified subset: CD45RA-negative fraction. The receptors derive from a man between 18 and 29 years old in good health. Some clones in this sample may be carry-over from other donors' samples.

Comment on this clone: The same CDR3 can be traced to other DNA sequences in this sample. This chain uses TRBV10-3 with TRBJ1-1; TRBD1 is a possible D gene (6 bases). The length of the CDR3 is 14 residues. Germline V CDR1 and CDR2: ENHRY, SYGVKD. Trimming took off 3 bases at V and 4 bases at J, with 12 bases between the two ends. The CDR3 here is CAISEAGAGTEAFF. The CDR3 nucleotides are TGTGCCATCAGTGAAGCAGGGGCTGGCACTGAAGCTTTCTTT.

This chain uses TRBV25-1 with TRBJ1-1, with TRBD1 matching 7 bases. The CDR3 length is 17 residues. The germline V gene has CDR1 MGHDK and CDR2 SYGVNS. V shed 6 bases and J 0 bases; nucleotides not matched to a gene: 13. The CDR3 spells CASRGRAGQNMNTEAFF. The DNA of the CDR3 is TGTGCCAGCAGGGGAAGGGCGGGACAGAACATGAACACTGAAGCTTTCTTT.

The chain uses TRBV7-2 and TRBJ2-3; no definite D call. Trimming took 5 bases from V and 0 from J, leaving 9 bases between them. The germline V gene has CDR1 SGHTA and CDR2 FQGNSA. The CDR3 has 14 amino acids. CDR3 sequence: CASSLGWSTDTQYF. Written as DNA, the CDR3 is TGTGCCAGCAGCCTCGGGTGGAGCACAGATACGCAGTATTTT. Full variable domain (remainder filled in from reference TRBV7-2 and TRBJ2-3): GAGVSQSPSNKVTEKGKDVELRCDPISGHTALYWYRQSLGQGLEFLIYFQGNSAPDKSGLPSDRFSAERTGGSVSTLTIQRTQQEDSAVYLCASSLGWSTDTQYFGPGTRLTVL.

The V and J genes are TRBV5-6 and TRBJ1-1; 7 bases fit TRBD1. This CDR3 region has 15 residues. Germline values: CDR1 SGHDT, CDR2 YYEEEE. The ends lost 4 bases at V and 0 bases at J; junction bases unmatched: 6. In DNA form, the CDR3 reads TGTGCCAGCAGCCCCGGGACAGTCATGAACACTGAAGCTTTCTTT. It translates to CASSPGTVMNTEAFF.

The V call is TRBV19, the J call TRBJ2-7; a possible D gene is TRBD1 (6 bases). CDR3 size: 14 residues. CDR1 LNHDA and CDR2 SQIVND come from the germline V gene (reference sequence). V lost 5 bases and J lost 6, with 17 bases in between. For the CDR3, the DNA is TGTGCCAGTAGTTTGGGCAGGGGTTCGTCCGAGCAGTACTTC. It codes for CASSLGRGSSEQYF.

The V gene is TRBV2, the J gene TRBJ2-5; 7 positions agree with TRBD2. This CDR3 region has 14 residues. Germline values: CDR1 SNHLY, CDR2 FYNNEI. J lost 0 bases, V lost 6 bases, and 4 bases had no gene match. CDR3: CASSRTSDQETQYF. CDR3 bases: TGTGCCAGCAGCCGCACTAGCGACCAAGAGACCCAGTACTTC.

V is TRBV6-5 and J is TRBJ1-1; D might be TRBD1 (6 bases). Germline V CDR1 and CDR2: MNHEY, SVGAGI. V was clipped by 6 bases and J by 6 bases, with 17 bases between them. CDR3 length: 14 amino acids. CDR3: CASRDHRAEAEAFF. DNA of the CDR3: TGTGCCAGCAGGGACCACAGGGCAGAGGCTGAAGCTTTCTTT.

This sequence joins TRBV5-1 and TRBJ1-5; D is undetermined. Trimming removed 1 base from V and 4 bases from J, with 12 bases in between. The CDR3 loop spans 15 amino acids. In germline, CDR1 is SGHRS, CDR2 YFSETQ. The CDR3 DNA follows: TGCGCCAGCAGCTTGAATGGTATAGAAAATCAGCCCCAGCATTTT. As protein: CASSLNGIENQPQHF.

The chain links TRBV29-1 to TRBJ2-1; 8 nucleotides line up with TRBD1. The CDR3 sequence is 14 residues long. The V gene end was trimmed by 5 bases and the J gene end by 8 bases; junction bases not matched to a gene: 11. CDR1 is SQVTM, CDR2 ANQGSEA, per germline. The CDR3 nucleotides are TGCAGCGTTCATCTACAGACAGGGGAAGATGAGCAGTTCTTC. Its protein is CSVHLQTGEDEQFF.

In its sample, this clone was seen once. A read error is possible here, since a much larger clone lies one base away. Other DNA sequences in the sample encode the same CDR3. The chain employs TRBV18 and TRBJ1-3, with unresolved D. Germline V gene lookup returns CDR1 KGHSH and CDR2 LQKENI. CDR3 size: 16 residues. CDR3 nucleotide sequence: TGCGCCAGCTCACCACCGGGCCGATTCTCTGGAAACACCATATATTTT. The encoded protein is CASSPPGRFSGNTIYF.